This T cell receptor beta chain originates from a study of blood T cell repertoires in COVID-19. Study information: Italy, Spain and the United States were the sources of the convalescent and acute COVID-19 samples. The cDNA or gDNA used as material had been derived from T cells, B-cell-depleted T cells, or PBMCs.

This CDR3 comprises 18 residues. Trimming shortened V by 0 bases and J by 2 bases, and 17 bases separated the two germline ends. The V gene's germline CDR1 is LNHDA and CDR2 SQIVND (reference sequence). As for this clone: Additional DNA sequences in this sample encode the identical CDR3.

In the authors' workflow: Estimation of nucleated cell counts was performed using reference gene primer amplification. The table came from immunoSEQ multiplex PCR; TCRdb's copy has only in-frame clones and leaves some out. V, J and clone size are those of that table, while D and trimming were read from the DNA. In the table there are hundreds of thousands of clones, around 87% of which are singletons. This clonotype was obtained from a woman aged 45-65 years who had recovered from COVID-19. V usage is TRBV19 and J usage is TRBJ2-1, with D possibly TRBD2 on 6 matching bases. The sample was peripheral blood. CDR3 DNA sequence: TGTGCCAGTAGTATAGATCCCCTTAGCGGCCCCCCCTACAATGAGCAGTTCTTC. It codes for CASSIDPLSGPPYNEQFF.